This T cell receptor (beta chain) was recovered during a study of shared clonotypes between healthy human individuals. About this clone: The sample carries other DNA sequences with the same CDR3.

V lost 6 bases and J 0 bases, leaving 6 bases between the germline ends. The germline V gene has CDR1 LNHDA and CDR2 SQIVND (reference sequence). CDR3 length equals 13 residues. The assay was immunoSEQ multiplex PCR, and TCRdb's table has in-frame clones only and misses some. The sample consists of around 620,000 clones, roughly 96% of them appearing once. Naive CD8 cells comprised CD45RO-negative, CCR7-positively selected cells, excluding terminally differentiated effector memory CD45RA+ cells. The sequence was collected from a woman aged 25 to 39 in good health. The chain couples TRBV19 to TRBJ2-1; D is unresolved. The sequencing sample was made of naive CD8+ T cells sorted from blood. The CDR3 sequence: CASRRSSYNEQFF. CDR3 in DNA: TGTGCCAGTAGGCGGAGCTCCTACAATGAGCAGTTCTTC.